The 9 T cell receptor beta chains below were found in one sample sequenced in a study of a mutant IDH1 vaccine in newly diagnosed glioma. Clones were sequenced by immunoSEQ multiplex PCR, and TCRdb holds only the in-frame ones, with some missing. The table lists approximately 67,000 clones, over 70% of them singletons. Their target antigens are unknown. Time point here: week 23, last vaccination. The investigators gave 300 ug of mutant IDH1 20-mer peptide in each vaccine dose, together with topical imiquimod. The material was PBMCs, obtained from a glioma patient whose treatment included an IDH1 peptide vaccine. The source is a young man with glioma.

The chain combines TRBV6-5 with TRBJ2-1; D gene uncertain. The CDR3 totals 15 residues. V gave up 5 bases and J gave up 4 bases, with 15 bases separating them. Germline V gene data show CDR1 as MNHEY and CDR2 as SVGAGI. The CDR3 reads CASSRASPVYNEQFF. CDR3 in DNA: TGTGCCAGCAGTAGGGCATCCCCCGTTTACAATGAGCAGTTCTTC.

This sequence joins TRBV7-9 and TRBJ2-7; D ambiguous. Germline V CDR1 and CDR2: SEHNR, FQNEAQ (reference sequence). The CDR3 spans 15 residues. V lost 2 bases and J lost 0, with 11 bases in between. The CDR3 DNA follows: TGTGCCAGCAGCTTAAGCGTGAAAACCTCCTACGAGCAGTACTTC. Protein product: CASSLSVKTSYEQYF.

The chain combines TRBV10-3 with TRBJ1-2; D is possibly TRBD1 (6 bases). Germline assignment: CDR1 ENHRY and CDR2 SYGVKD. The CDR3 runs 16 residues. Trimming took 4 bases from V and 0 from J, leaving 15 bases between them. CDR3 protein: CAISGAQGSANYGYTF. CDR3 DNA: TGTGCCATCAGTGGGGCACAGGGATCCGCTAACTATGGCTACACCTTC.

The chain couples TRBV18 to TRBJ1-1; D is unresolved. CDR1 is KGHSH and CDR2 is LQKENI in the germline V gene. CDR3 length: 12 residues. V shed 6 bases and J shed 1 base, with 6 bases lying between them. The CDR3 loop is CASSAGNTEAFF. As DNA, the CDR3 is TGTGCCAGCTCTGCGGGGAACACTGAAGCTTTCTTT.

The rearrangement uses TRBV5-5 and TRBJ2-3; D possibly matches TRBD1 or TRBD2 (5 bases each). With 3 bases removed from V and 4 bases from J, the gap between germline ends came to 12 bases. Germline loops: CDR1 SGHKS, CDR2 YYEKEE (reference sequence). The CDR3 covers 14 residues. The CDR3, as DNA: TGTGCCAGCAGCTCGGGACGTTTGGCAGATACGCAGTATTTT. Amino acid sequence: CASSSGRLADTQYF. Filled out from reference TRBV5-5 and TRBJ2-3, the complete variable domain reads DAGVTQSPTHLIKTRGQQVTLRCSPISGHKSVSWYQQVLGQGPQFIFQYYEKEERGRGNFPDRFSARQFPNYSSELNVNALLLGDSALYLCASSSGRLADTQYFGPGTRLTVL.

V is TRBV2 and J is TRBJ1-1; no firm D call. The ends were cut back, 3 bases at V and 1 base at J, with 12 bases in the middle. The CDR3 extends over 15 amino acids. CDR1 SNHLY and CDR2 FYNNEI come from the germline V gene. The DNA for the CDR3 is TGTGCCAGCAGTGATAACCCCTTTCCGAACACTGAAGCTTTCTTT. As protein: CASSDNPFPNTEAFF.

This clone was picked up a small number of times. The chain recombines TRBV18 with TRBJ1-2, with unresolved D. The germline V gene encodes CDR1 KGHSH and CDR2 LQKENI. This CDR3 contains 14 residues. Trimming took off 2 bases at V and 8 bases at J, with 15 bases between the two ends. CDR3 DNA: TGTGCCAGCTCACCAAACACGAAATCGGGGGGCTACACCTTC. The encoded protein is CASSPNTKSGGYTF.

V is TRBV19 and J is TRBJ1-2; 11 nucleotides match TRBD1. From germline, CDR1 is LNHDA and CDR2 SQIVND (reference sequence). The CDR3 runs 17 residues. V shed 1 base and J 4 bases; nucleotides not matched to a gene: 8. CDR3 nucleotides: TGTGCCAGTAGTATAGCGGGGCCCGGACAGGGGGCCTATGGCTACACCTTC. Protein: CASSIAGPGQGAYGYTF.

The V gene is TRBV5-4, the J gene TRBJ1-1; D gene ambiguous. This CDR3 is 15 amino acids long. Germline loops: CDR1 SGHNT, CDR2 YYREEE (reference sequence). V was pared by 4 bases and J by 3 bases, with 16 bases between. The CDR3 bases are TGTGCCAGCAGCCTGGTGGGGTTTTCGGACACTGAAGCTTTCTTT. As protein: CASSLVGFSDTEAFF.